These 13 T cell receptor beta chains were sequenced from one sample in a study of molecular identifiers for immune sequencing clone quantification. A single record per CDR3 protein comes from TCRdb applying MiXCR to the PCR reads. Among hundreds of thousands of distinct CDR3 sequences listed, 20% to 25% were seen once. The sequenced sample consisted of naive CD8+ T cells from blood, with Jurkat cell RNA spiked in. Subset indicated: FACS-sorted CD8+CD4-CCR7+CD45RA+ naive T cells. These receptors originate from a human donor in good health. Some libraries in this study had Jurkat cell RNA spiked in.

There are many counts of this clonotype. The V and J genes are TRBV7-9 and TRBJ1-1; D gene ambiguous. Deletions cut 4 bases from V and 7 bases from J, with 10 bases between. The CDR3 runs to 12 residues. The germline gives CDR1 SEHNR, CDR2 FQNEAQ (reference sequence). CDR3: CASSSVVFEAFF. CDR3 coding DNA: TGTGCCAGCAGCTCTGTGGTTTTTGAAGCTTTCTTT. The variable domain in full, completed from reference TRBV7-9 and TRBJ1-1, reads DTGVSQNPRHKITKRGQNVTFRCDPISEHNRLYWYRQTLGQGPEFLTYFQNEAQLEKSRLLSDRFSAERPKGSFSTLEIQRTEQGDSAMYLCASSSVVFEAFFGQGTRLTVV.

This clonotype has ten or more counts. This sequence joins TRBV5-1 and TRBJ2-5; D not certain. Germline-derived CDR1 and CDR2 are SGHRS and YFSETQ. V was shortened by 3 bases and J by 2 bases, with 11 bases between the two germline ends. The CDR3 is 14 amino acids. This CDR3 reads CASSSTLRQETQYF. The CDR3 DNA reads TGCGCCAGCAGCTCGACACTGCGGCAAGAGACCCAGTACTTC.

For this clonotype: This may stem from a read error, because a much larger clone lies one nucleotide away. CDR3 sequence: CAGSPSARIEAFF. The CDR3 coding sequence is TGTGCCGGCAGCCCTAGTGCCCGGATTGAAGCTTTCTTT. The rearrangement uses TRBV7-9 and TRBJ1-1; D gene uncertain. This CDR3 comprises 13 residues. Germline-derived CDR1 and CDR2 are SEHNR and FQNEAQ (reference sequence). The whole variable domain, remainder taken from reference TRBV7-9 and TRBJ1-1, is DTGVSQNPRHKITKRGQNVTFRCDPISEHNRLYWYRQTLGQGPEFLTYFQNEAQLEKSRLLSDRFSAERPKGSFSTLEIQRTEQGDSAMYLCAGSPSARIEAFFGQGTRLTVV.

This clonotype was picked up a small number of times. Here the CDR3 reads CSAIGRVWHTEAFF. The CDR3 DNA follows: TGCAGTGCTATAGGGCGGGTCTGGCACACTGAAGCTTTCTTT. This chain joins TRBV20-1 and TRBJ1-1; the D is unclear. Per the germline V gene, CDR1 is DFQATT and CDR2 is SNEGSKA (reference sequence). This CDR3 contains 14 residues. V dropped 4 bases and J dropped 3 bases, with 15 bases sitting between them.

As regards this clonotype: A read error may explain this, as a much larger clone is one base away. The V gene is TRBV7-8, the J gene TRBJ2-5; TRBD2 agrees at 7 bases. The CDR3 runs 15 residues. Germline V CDR1 and CDR2: SGHVS, FQNEAQ. CDR3 amino acids: CASSLGWASGETQCF. CDR3 sequence (DNA): TGTGCCAGCAGCTTAGGATGGGCTAGCGGAGAGACCCAGTGCTTC.

This chain links TRBV6-2 or TRBV6-3 with TRBJ2-1, with 8 positions matching TRBD2. V shed 2 bases, J shed 7 bases, and the junction held 10 bases outside the gene matches. The CDR3 sequence is 16 residues long. CDR1 and CDR2 from the germline V gene are MNHEY and SVGEGT. The CDR3 sequence is CASSYGRTGGPNEQFF. CDR3 coding DNA: TGTGCCAGCAGTTACGGTAGGACGGGAGGGCCTAATGAGCAGTTCTTC.

This clonotype was seen repeatedly, ten times or more. The rearrangement links TRBV5-1 to TRBJ2-7; D possibly corresponds to TRBD2 (5 bases). This CDR3 comprises 18 residues. V dropped 4 bases and J dropped 2 bases, with 25 bases sitting between them. The germline gives CDR1 SGHRS, CDR2 YFSETQ. CDR3 nucleotide sequence: TGCGCCAGCAGCCACTCCGCGGGTGACACTACAACCCCCTACGAGCAGTACTTC. Amino acids: CASSHSAGDTTTPYEQYF.

This clonotype was seen ten or more times. The chain is built from TRBV6-5 and TRBJ2-7, with 7 bases matching TRBD1. This CDR3 region has 14 residues. After removal of 2 bases from V and 3 bases from J, the junction contained 4 bases not matched to a gene. The germline gives CDR1 MNHEY, CDR2 SVGAGI. The CDR3 here is CASSYRDRFYEQYF. The CDR3 nucleotides are TGTGCCAGCAGTTACCGGGACAGATTCTACGAGCAGTACTTC.

This clonotype occurred many times. The V gene is TRBV12-3 or TRBV12-4, the J gene TRBJ2-3, with no clear D. Trimming took 3 bases from V and 6 from J, leaving 13 bases between them. The CDR3 sequence is 14 residues long. CDR3: CASSFQILGDTQYF. CDR3 nucleotide sequence: TGTGCCAGCAGTTTCCAAATCCTTGGCGATACGCAGTATTTT.

Worth noting for this clonotype: Being one base from a much bigger clone, this may be a read error. The chain employs TRBV6-1 and TRBJ1-1, with D possibly matching TRBD1 (5 bases). From germline, CDR1 is MNHNS and CDR2 SASEGT. The V end lost 4 bases, the J end lost 3 bases, and 24 bases lay between the germline ends. The CDR3 length is 18 residues. CDR3 bases: TGTGCCAGCAGTGTAAGGGACGGCGTACTTGTAGATTACACTGAAGCTTTCTTT. It yields the protein CASSVRDGVLVDYTEAFF.

This clonotype was counted many times. The V and J genes are TRBV12-3 or TRBV12-4 and TRBJ2-7; 16 bases match TRBD2. The CDR3 spans 14 residues. V lost 6 bases and J lost 5; bases outside the gene matches: 1. CDR3 sequence (DNA): TGTGCCAGCAGAGGGACTAGCGGGAGGGACGAGCAGTACTTC. It encodes CASRGTSGRDEQYF.

This clonotype was recorded at least ten times. The chain combines TRBV12-3 or TRBV12-4 with TRBJ1-1, with D hard to call. V shed 5 bases and J shed 2 bases, with 12 bases lying between them. CDR3 length: 14 residues. The CDR3 reads CASSGWGENTEAFF. CDR3 DNA: TGTGCCAGCAGTGGGTGGGGAGAAAACACTGAAGCTTTCTTT.

The sample holds many counts of this clonotype. The chain carries TRBV4-1 and TRBJ1-5, with no clear D. CDR1 is MGHRA, CDR2 YSYEKL, per germline. This CDR3 contains 13 residues. Trimming stripped 0 bases from V and 4 bases from J, with 4 bases between. CDR3 coding DNA: TGCGCCAGCAGCCAAGAACCGAATCAGCCCCAGCATTTT. Its translation: CASSQEPNQPQHF.